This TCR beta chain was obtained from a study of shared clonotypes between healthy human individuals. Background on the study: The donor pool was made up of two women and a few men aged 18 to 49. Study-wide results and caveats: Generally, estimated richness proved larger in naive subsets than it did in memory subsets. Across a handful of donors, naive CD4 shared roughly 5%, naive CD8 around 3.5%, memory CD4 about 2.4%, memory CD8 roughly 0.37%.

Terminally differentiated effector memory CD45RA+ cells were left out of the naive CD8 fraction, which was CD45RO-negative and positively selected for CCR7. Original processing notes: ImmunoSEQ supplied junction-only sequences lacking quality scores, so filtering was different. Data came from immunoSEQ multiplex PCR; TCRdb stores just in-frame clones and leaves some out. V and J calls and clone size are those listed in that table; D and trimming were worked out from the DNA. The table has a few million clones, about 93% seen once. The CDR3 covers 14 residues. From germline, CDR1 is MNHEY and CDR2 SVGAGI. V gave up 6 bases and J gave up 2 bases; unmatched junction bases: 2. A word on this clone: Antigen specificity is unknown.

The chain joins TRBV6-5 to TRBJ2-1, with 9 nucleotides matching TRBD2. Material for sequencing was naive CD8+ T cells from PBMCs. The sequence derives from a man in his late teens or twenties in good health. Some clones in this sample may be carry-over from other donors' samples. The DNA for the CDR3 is TGTGCCAGCAGCTCTAGCGGGGCCTACAATGAGCAGTTCTTC. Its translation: CASSSSGAYNEQFF.